Sequencing of this T cell receptor beta chain was carried out in a study of blood T cell repertoires in COVID-19. Study-wide context: Acute and convalescent COVID-19 specimens originated in the United States, Italy and Spain. Sample material is recorded as cDNA or gDNA derived from T cells, B-cell-depleted T cells, or PBMCs.

Study processing details: Amplification of reference gene primers was used by the study to estimate nucleated cell counts. Assay: immunoSEQ multiplex PCR; the TCRdb copy retains only in-frame clones and omits some. The V and J calls and clone size were taken over from that table, and D and trimming were inferred from the DNA. The sample yields some 110,000 clones, about nine tenths seen once. Germline lookup yields CDR1 SGHRS and CDR2 YFSETQ. This CDR3 contains 20 residues. V shed 4 bases and J 6 bases; nucleotides not matched to a gene: 20. The sequencing input was peripheral blood. The receptor was derived from a human donor in a cohort sampled during active COVID-19. This rearrangement joins TRBV5-1 to TRBJ2-3; 13 nucleotides agree with TRBD2. The DNA for the CDR3 is TGCGCCAGCAGCCTCCGGACTAGCGGGGGTGGTGGGCAAACAATGGATACGCAGTATTTT. Its protein is CASSLRTSGGGGQTMDTQYF.